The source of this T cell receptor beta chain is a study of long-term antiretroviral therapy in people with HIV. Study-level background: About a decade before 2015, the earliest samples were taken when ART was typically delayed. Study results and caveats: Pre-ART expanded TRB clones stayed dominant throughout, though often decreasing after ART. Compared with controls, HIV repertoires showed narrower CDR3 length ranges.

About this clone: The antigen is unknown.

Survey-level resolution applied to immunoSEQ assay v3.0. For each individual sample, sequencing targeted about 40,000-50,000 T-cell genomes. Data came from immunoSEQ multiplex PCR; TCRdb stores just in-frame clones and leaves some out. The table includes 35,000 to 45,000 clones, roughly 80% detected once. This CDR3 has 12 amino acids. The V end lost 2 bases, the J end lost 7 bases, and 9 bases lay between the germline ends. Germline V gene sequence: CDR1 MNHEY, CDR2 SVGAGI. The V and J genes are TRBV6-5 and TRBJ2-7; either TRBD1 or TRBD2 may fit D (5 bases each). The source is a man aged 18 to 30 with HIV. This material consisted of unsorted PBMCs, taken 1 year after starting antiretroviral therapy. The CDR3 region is CASSYGGEEQYF. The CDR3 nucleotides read TGTGCCAGCAGTTACGGGGGTGAGGAGCAGTACTTC.